The sequence of this T cell receptor beta chain was determined in a study of lung T cells in sarcoidosis with Löfgren's syndrome. Background on the study: Löfgren's syndrome patients were the main repertoire analysis focus. Whole-study results and caveats: In alpha-beta pairs, TRAV12-1 favored TRBV2, and their CDR3s were homologous. Shared TRAV12-1 and TRBV2 CDR3 motifs were reported across several patients.

This clonotype has ten or more counts. Its target is not known. There are 15 residues in the CDR3. Germline-derived CDR1 and CDR2 are LGHNA and YSLEER. Losses at the gene ends were 3 bases for V and 7 bases for J; bases not matched to a gene: 4. TCRdb redid the calling of the reads with MiXCR, one entry per CDR3 protein. Of more than 2,000 distinct CDR3 sequences in the sample, approximately 24% are singletons; the top ten hold roughly a tenth. What was sequenced was CD4+ T cells from bronchoalveolar lavage. The chain has TRBV4-3 and TRBJ2-1, with 12 bases matching TRBD2. This TCR derives from a human donor with sarcoidosis (Löfgren's syndrome or another form), or a control subject (not recorded which). The CDR3 spells CASSHPSGRVNEQFF. Here the CDR3 DNA reads TGCGCCAGCAGCCACCCTAGCGGGAGGGTTAATGAGCAGTTCTTC.